This entry lists 29 T cell receptor beta chains sequenced from one sample in a study of T cell clones after liver transplantation. Libraries were prepared by immunoSEQ multiplex PCR; TCRdb keeps only in-frame clonotypes and omits some of them. This table has over 50,000 clones, 85% to 90% appearing once. Sequencing was performed on CD8+ T cells from blood, taken 12 months after liver transplant. These receptors all stem from a human patient who received a liver transplant. These T cells may partly come from the graft donor.

The chain uses TRBV28 and TRBJ2-5; maybe TRBD1 (6 bases). Germline V gives CDR1 MDHEN, CDR2 SYDVKM. V lost 4 bases and J 1 base, leaving 13 bases between the germline ends. This CDR3 has 15 amino acids. CDR3 protein: CASSSRTGFQETQYF. CDR3 coding DNA: TGTGCCAGCAGTTCGAGAACAGGGTTCCAAGAGACCCAGTACTTC.

V usage is TRBV7-2 and J usage is TRBJ2-1; maybe TRBD2 (6 bases). The CDR3 length is 18 residues. V was cut by 7 bases and J by 4 bases, with 26 bases left in between. Germline CDR1 and CDR2: SGHTA and FQGNSA. The CDR3 reads CASTLGTGITRVYNEQFF. The CDR3 coding sequence is TGTGCCAGCACACTGGGGACTGGAATAACTAGGGTGTACAATGAGCAGTTCTTC.

This chain joins TRBV11-2 and TRBJ2-1, with TRBD2 matching 7 bases. Germline CDR1 and CDR2: SGHAT and FQNNGV. V trimming: 5 bases; J trimming: 8 bases; junction bases outside the gene matches: 12. The CDR3 runs to 15 residues. The CDR3 bases are TGTGCCAGCAGCCCCAAAGCGGGATGGGCGTATGAGCAGTTCTTC. As protein: CASSPKAGWAYEQFF.

J is TRBJ2-1 and V is TRBV6-6; the match to TRBD2 covers 10 bases. V shed 7 bases, J shed 4 bases, and the junction held 4 bases outside the gene matches. There are 14 residues in the CDR3. The V gene's germline CDR1 is MNHNY and CDR2 SVGAGI (reference sequence). The CDR3 protein is CASTTSGAYNEQFF. DNA for the CDR3: TGTGCCAGCACCACTAGCGGGGCTTACAATGAGCAGTTCTTC.

This sequence joins TRBV6-5 and TRBJ2-1; 8 bases are a match to TRBD2. In germline, CDR1 is MNHEY, CDR2 SVGAGI. The CDR3 covers 15 residues. V shed 3 bases and J 7 bases; nucleotides not matched to a gene: 8. CDR3 loop: CASSYGAGGRNEQFF. The CDR3 DNA follows: TGTGCCAGCAGTTATGGGGCGGGAGGTCGGAATGAGCAGTTCTTC.

The rearrangement uses TRBV19 and TRBJ1-5; D unresolved. Germline CDR1 is LNHDA and CDR2 is SQIVND (reference sequence). The CDR3 contains 12 residues. V lost 7 bases and J 7 bases, leaving 11 bases between the germline ends. CDR3 sequence reads: CASKEGGQPQHF. The CDR3 DNA follows: TGTGCCAGTAAGGAGGGAGGCCAGCCCCAGCATTTT.

The chain joins TRBV6-5 to TRBJ1-4, with TRBD1 matching over 7 bases. Germline V CDR1 and CDR2: MNHEY, SVGAGI. Unmatched junction bases numbered 2, after V lost 2 bases and J lost 8 bases. The CDR3 has 13 residues. CDR3 region: CASSYQGGEKLFF. The CDR3 region has the DNA TGTGCCAGCAGTTACCAGGGGGGGGAAAAACTGTTTTTT.

The chain has TRBV7-6 and TRBJ1-3, with a tentative D call TRBD1 (5 bases). Trimming cost V 5 bases and J 5 bases, with 19 bases left between them. This CDR3 comprises 16 residues. Germline loops: CDR1 SGHVS, CDR2 FNYEAQ. DNA of the CDR3: TGTGCCAGCAGCCCGCAGGGACGGCCGATTAGAAACACCATATATTTT. Protein sequence: CASSPQGRPIRNTIYF.

The chain couples TRBV15 to TRBJ2-1; 7 bases align to TRBD2. The V segment lost 2 bases and the J segment 6 bases; nucleotides outside the gene matches: 22. In germline, CDR1 is LNHNV, CDR2 YYDKDF (reference sequence). This CDR3 has 20 residues. The CDR3 nucleotides read TGTGCCACCAGCAGAACTCGCCCCCCTTATCGCGGGAGAGCGACCAATGAGCAGTTCTTC. This encodes CATSRTRPPYRGRATNEQFF. The full variable domain, its missing parts supplied by reference TRBV15 and TRBJ2-1, is DAMVIQNPRYQVTQFGKPVTLSCSQTLNHNVMYWYQQKSSQAPKLLFHYYDKDFNNEADTPDNFQSRRPNTSFCFLDIRSPGLGDTAMYLCATSRTRPPYRGRATNEQFFGPGTRLTVL.

This chain uses TRBV29-1 with TRBJ1-1; TRBD1 agrees at 7 bases. V lost 2 bases and J lost 6; bases outside the gene matches: 12. The CDR3 length is 15 residues. From germline, CDR1 is SQVTM and CDR2 ANQGSEA. The CDR3, as DNA: TGCAGCGTTGAAATGTCTTATTCCAGGGGGGCTGAAGCTTTCTTT. Translation: CSVEMSYSRGAEAFF.

This chain links TRBV5-1 with TRBJ2-7; D is perhaps TRBD1 (6 bases). The V end was cut by 7 bases, the J end by 0 bases, with 11 bases between. The CDR3 consists of 13 residues. The germline gives CDR1 SGHRS, CDR2 YFSETQ. The CDR3 DNA reads TGCGCCAGCGTCGGACAGAACTCCTACGAGCAGTACTTC. Amino acids: CASVGQNSYEQYF.

This clone appeared a single time. The rearrangement joins TRBV11-2 to TRBJ2-3; the D is unclear. V was clipped by 1 base and J by 2 bases, with 13 bases between them. The germline V gene encodes CDR1 SGHAT and CDR2 FQNNGV. The CDR3 covers 16 residues. CDR3 amino acids: CASSLGWSEDTDTQYF. The CDR3 bases are TGTGCCAGCAGCTTAGGGTGGAGCGAGGACACAGATACGCAGTATTTT.

This rearrangement joins TRBV30 to TRBJ2-2; D unclear. Per germline, CDR1 GTSNPN and CDR2 SVGIG (reference sequence). There are 13 residues in the CDR3. The V and J ends lost 2 bases and 0 bases respectively, with 4 bases between them. In nucleotides, the CDR3 is TGTGCCTGGAGTAAAACGAACACCGGGGAGCTGTTTTTT. It yields the protein CAWSKTNTGELFF.

V and J are TRBV27 and TRBJ2-7; possible D gene TRBD2, 6 bases. There are 15 residues in the CDR3. Germline V CDR1 and CDR2: MNHEY, SMNVEV (reference sequence). The ends were cut back, 3 bases at V and 0 bases at J, with 12 bases in the middle. The CDR3 region is CASSFGGGLSYEQYF. CDR3 nucleotides: TGTGCCAGCAGTTTTGGGGGAGGCCTCTCCTACGAGCAGTACTTC.

Here the CDR3 reads CASSLATSGPYNEQFF. The CDR3 bases are TGTGCCAGCAGCTTAGCGACTAGCGGGCCCTACAATGAGCAGTTCTTC. The chain carries TRBV7-9 and TRBJ2-1; TRBD2 matches at 10 bases. In germline, CDR1 is SEHNR, CDR2 FQNEAQ (reference sequence). The V segment lost 0 bases and the J segment 2 bases; nucleotides outside the gene matches: 1. The CDR3 spans 16 residues.

The rearrangement uses TRBV5-4 and TRBJ2-1; 8 bases map to TRBD2. Trimming took 0 bases from V and 4 from J; bases not matched to a gene: 6. From germline, CDR1 is SGHNT and CDR2 YYREEE (reference sequence). The CDR3 is made up of 16 amino acids. CDR3 protein: CASSLAGLAGYNEQFF. In nucleotides, the CDR3 is TGTGCCAGCAGCTTGGCCGGCCTAGCGGGTTACAATGAGCAGTTCTTC. The full variable domain, rest sourced from reference TRBV5-4 and TRBJ2-1, is ETGVTQSPTHLIKTRGQQVTLRCSSQSGHNTVSWYQQALGQGPQFIFQYYREEENGRGNFPPRFSGLQFPNYSSELNVNALELDDSALYLCASSLAGLAGYNEQFFGPGTRLTVL.

The chain links TRBV28 to TRBJ1-3; no firm D call. Germline V gene data show CDR1 as MDHEN and CDR2 as SYDVKM. The CDR3 is 15 amino acids. The V gene lost 1 base and the J gene lost 0 bases, with 7 bases spanning the gap. Written as DNA, the CDR3 is TGTGCCAGCAGTTTATTGGCTGACTCTGGAAACACCATATATTTT. It translates to CASSLLADSGNTIYF.

The rearrangement links TRBV7-9 to TRBJ1-1, with TRBD1 matching 7 bases. V was pared by 6 bases and J by 6 bases, with 19 bases of the junction left unmatched. The CDR3 has 17 amino acids. In germline, CDR1 is SEHNR, CDR2 FQNEAQ (reference sequence). CDR3 bases: TGTGCCAGCAGGAAAGGGGGCGTCCATGCCAACAGTCCTGAAGCTTTCTTT. Encoded protein: CASRKGGVHANSPEAFF.

A note on this clone: Within the sample, other DNA sequences also encode this same CDR3. The CDR3 protein is CAISESGDGAYEQYF. The CDR3 DNA reads as TGTGCCATCAGTGAGTCGGGAGACGGAGCCTACGAGCAGTACTTC. This rearrangement joins TRBV10-3 to TRBJ2-7; D may be TRBD2 (5 bases). Trimming shortened V by 0 bases and J by 2 bases, and 11 bases separated the two germline ends. The germline V gene encodes CDR1 ENHRY and CDR2 SYGVKD. The CDR3 covers 15 residues.

This clone came up once. The chain has TRBV2 and TRBJ1-1; D is unclear. The CDR3 is made up of 14 amino acids. V was clipped by 3 bases and J by 0 bases, with 8 bases between them. Germline V gene sequence: CDR1 SNHLY, CDR2 FYNNEI. For the CDR3, the DNA is TGTGCCAGCAGTGAGGTACCCATGAACACTGAAGCTTTCTTT. Its protein product is CASSEVPMNTEAFF.

The V and J genes are TRBV27 and TRBJ2-3; D is possibly TRBD1 (6 bases). CDR1 and CDR2 (germline): MNHEY, SMNVEV (reference sequence). The ends were cut back, 6 bases at V and 2 bases at J, with 9 bases in the middle. This CDR3 is built from 13 residues. In nucleotides, the CDR3 is TGTGCCAGCAGGAGGGGGAACACAGATACGCAGTATTTT. This translates into CASRRGNTDTQYF.

The chain carries TRBV7-2 and TRBJ2-5; D may be TRBD2 (5 bases). The germline V gene encodes CDR1 SGHTA and CDR2 FQGNSA. There are 14 residues in the CDR3. V gave up 1 base and J gave up 1 base, with 7 bases separating them. CDR3 nucleotides: TGTGCCAGCAGCTTAGTTCTAGCCCAAGAGACCCAGTACTTC. Its protein product is CASSLVLAQETQYF.

The chain uses TRBV29-1 and TRBJ1-5; 9 bases fit TRBD1. With V trimmed by 6 bases and J by 6 bases, 6 bases remained unmatched. The V gene's germline CDR1 is SQVTM and CDR2 ANQGSEA. This CDR3 spans 13 amino acids. The CDR3 DNA reads TGCAGCGTCTCCGGGACAGGGAGTCAGCCCCAGCATTTT. Its protein is CSVSGTGSQPQHF.

This chain joins TRBV7-2 and TRBJ1-3; the D is unclear. The CDR3 sequence is 19 residues long. Germline CDR1 reads SGHTA; CDR2 reads FQGNSA. V lost 2 bases, J lost 4 bases, and 24 bases lay in between. The CDR3 region has the DNA TGTGCCAGCAGCTTAAAGAGCAGGACTTTCCCGGGATCGGGAAACACCATATATTTT. This translates into CASSLKSRTFPGSGNTIYF.

The genes are TRBV2 and TRBJ1-5; no reliable D call. Trimming shortened V by 4 bases and J by 0 bases, and 13 bases separated the two germline ends. The CDR3 is 16 residues long. From germline, CDR1 is SNHLY and CDR2 FYNNEI. The CDR3 sequence: CASSVRAPPSNQPQHF. The CDR3 DNA reads TGTGCCAGCAGTGTGCGGGCACCTCCTAGCAATCAGCCCCAGCATTTT.

This chain joins TRBV5-1 and TRBJ1-1, with D unclear. The CDR3 runs 12 residues. V lost 1 base and J lost 10, with 11 bases in between. In germline, CDR1 is SGHRS, CDR2 YFSETQ. This CDR3 reads CASSLLGEGAFF. For the CDR3, the DNA is TGCGCCAGCAGCTTGTTGGGTGAAGGAGCTTTCTTT.

The genes are TRBV10-1 and TRBJ2-2; unclear D gene. Germline values: CDR1 WNHNN, CDR2 SYGVQD (reference sequence). This CDR3 is built from 15 residues. Trimming left V 2 bases short and J 0 bases short, with 7 bases between. CDR3 sequence (DNA): TGCGCCAGCAGTGAGGGGGTTACGAACACCGGGGAGCTGTTTTTT. This translates into CASSEGVTNTGELFF.

This chain joins TRBV6-5 and TRBJ2-5; D may be TRBD1 (5 bases). Between the trimmed V and J ends, which lost 4 bases and 5 bases, there was a span of 11 bases. CDR3 length equals 13 residues. Germline CDR1 reads MNHEY; CDR2 reads SVGAGI. DNA for the CDR3: TGTGCCAGCAGTTTGCAGGGTCGGGAGACCCAGTACTTC. This encodes CASSLQGRETQYF.

The chain uses TRBV27 and TRBJ2-1; D is undetermined. The CDR3 has 11 amino acids. Germline CDR1 MNHEY, CDR2 SMNVEV (reference sequence). The V end was cut by 3 bases, the J end by 4 bases, with 1 base between. In DNA, the CDR3 is TGTGCCAGCAGTTTTTACAATGAGCAGTTCTTC. The encoded protein is CASSFYNEQFF.